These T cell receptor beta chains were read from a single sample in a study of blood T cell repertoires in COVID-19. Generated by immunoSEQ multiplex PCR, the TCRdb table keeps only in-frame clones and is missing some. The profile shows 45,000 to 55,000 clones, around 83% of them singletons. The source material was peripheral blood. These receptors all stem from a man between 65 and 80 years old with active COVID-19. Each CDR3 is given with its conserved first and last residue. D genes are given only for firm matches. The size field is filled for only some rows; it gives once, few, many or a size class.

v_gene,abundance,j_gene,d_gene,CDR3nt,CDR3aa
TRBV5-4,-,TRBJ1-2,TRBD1,TGTGCCAGCAGCTCCCCGGGACAGCCTTATGGCTACACCTTC,CASSSPGQPYGYTF
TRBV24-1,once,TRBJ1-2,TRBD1,TGTGCCACCAGTGACGGGACAGGGGAGAGCTATGGCTACACCTTC,CATSDGTGESYGYTF
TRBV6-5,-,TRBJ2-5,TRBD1,TGTGCCAGCAGGGGGACAGGGATCGAGACCCAGTACTTC,CASRGTGIETQYF
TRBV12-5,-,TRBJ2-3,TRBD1,TGTGCTAGTGGGCTCGGACAGGGTGGCACAGATACGCAGTATTTT,CASGLGQGGTDTQYF
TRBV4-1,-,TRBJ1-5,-,TGCGCCAGCAGCCAAGAACCCGGGGGCAATCAGCCCCAGCATTTT,CASSQEPGGNQPQHF
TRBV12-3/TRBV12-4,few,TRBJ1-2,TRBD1,TGTGCCAGCAGCGACAGGGCTAACTATGGCTACACCTTC,CASSDRANYGYTF
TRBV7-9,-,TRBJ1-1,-,TGTGCCAGCAGCTACAGGGCCACTGAAGCTTTCTTT,CASSYRATEAFF
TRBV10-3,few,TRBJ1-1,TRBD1,TGTGCCATCTGGGGACAGGGGGACACTGAAGCTTTCTTT,CAIWGQGDTEAFF
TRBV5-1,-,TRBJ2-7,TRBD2,TGCGCCAGCGCCCTTACTAGCGGAACCTACGAGCAGTACTTC,CASALTSGTYEQYF
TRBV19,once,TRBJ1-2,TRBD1,TGTGCCAGTAGTATAGGCCCAGGGGGCATCTATGGCTACACCTTC,CASSIGPGGIYGYTF
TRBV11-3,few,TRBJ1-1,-,TGTGCCAGCAGCTTCTCTCGGAACACTGAAGCTTTCTTT,CASSFSRNTEAFF
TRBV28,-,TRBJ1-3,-,TGTGCCAGCAGGAAATTGACGGGTGGCACAGGTCAGGGAAACACCATATATTTT,CASRKLTGGTGQGNTIYF
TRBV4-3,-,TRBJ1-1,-,TGCGCCAGCAGCCAAGATCTAGGGGTCCCCGAAGCTTTCTTT,CASSQDLGVPEAFF
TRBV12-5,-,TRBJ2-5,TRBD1,TGTGCTAGTGGTTTGGATCAGGGGGTGGGGGAGACCCAGTACTTC,CASGLDQGVGETQYF
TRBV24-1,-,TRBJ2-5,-,TGTGCCACCAGTGACCCGGGGCGGGGGCCGAAAGAGACCCAGTACTTC,CATSDPGRGPKETQYF
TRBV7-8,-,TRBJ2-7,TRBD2,TGTGCCAGCAGCTTAGGCGGGGGGCTGAGGGAGCAGTACTTC,CASSLGGGLREQYF
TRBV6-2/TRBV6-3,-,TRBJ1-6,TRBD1,TGTGCCAGCAGCCCCACGGTCCCAATGGGACAGGGGACATTCAATTCACCCCTCCACTTT,CASSPTVPMGQGTFNSPLHF